This T cell receptor beta chain was recovered during a study of T cell repertoires in cytomegalovirus infection. The CDR3 is 15 amino acids. The germline CDR1 and CDR2 sequences are SEHNR and FQNEAQ (reference sequence). With V trimmed by 6 bases and J by 6 bases, 5 bases remained unmatched. To note about this clonotype: Its matching antigen is unknown.

A single record per CDR3 protein comes from TCRdb applying MiXCR to the reads. The sample yields just under 500,000 distinct CDR3 sequences, around 35% seen once. Sequences were derived from cultured PBMCs, sampled from culture after CMV antigen stimulation. The chain has TRBV7-9 and TRBJ2-3; 14 nucleotides align to TRBD2. This sequence was found in a human donor in good health (CMV status not recorded). Some clones in this sample may be carry-over from other donors' samples. CDR3 loop: CASRGTSGSPDTQYF. The CDR3 DNA reads TGTGCCAGCAGAGGGACTAGCGGGAGTCCGGATACGCAGTATTTT.